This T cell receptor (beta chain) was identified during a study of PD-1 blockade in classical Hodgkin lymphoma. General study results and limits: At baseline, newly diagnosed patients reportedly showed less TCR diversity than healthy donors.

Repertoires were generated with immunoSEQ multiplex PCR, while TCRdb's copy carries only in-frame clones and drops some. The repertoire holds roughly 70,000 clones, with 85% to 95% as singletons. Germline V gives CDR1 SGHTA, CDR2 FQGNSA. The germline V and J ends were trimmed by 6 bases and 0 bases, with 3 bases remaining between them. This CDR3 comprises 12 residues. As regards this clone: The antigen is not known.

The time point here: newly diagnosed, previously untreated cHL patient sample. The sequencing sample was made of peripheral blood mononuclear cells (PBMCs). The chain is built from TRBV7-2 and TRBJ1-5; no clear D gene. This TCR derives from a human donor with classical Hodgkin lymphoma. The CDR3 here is CASSPSNQPQHF. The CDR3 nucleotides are TGTGCCAGCAGTCCTAGCAATCAGCCCCAGCATTTT.